The present T cell receptor (beta chain) was sequenced within a study of blood T cell repertoires in COVID-19. On the study more broadly: Sample material is recorded as cDNA or gDNA derived from T cells, B-cell-depleted T cells, or PBMCs.

As handled by the study authors: Amplifying reference gene primers gave estimates of nucleated cell counts. Sequencing used immunoSEQ multiplex PCR; TCRdb keeps in-frame clones, though not all of them. V and J calls and clone size follow that table, whereas D and trimming were derived from the DNA. In the table there are 300,000 or so clones, around 90% of which are singletons. Sequencing was done on a sample of peripheral blood. The receptor's source is a man between 65 and 80 years old with acute or convalescent COVID-19.

As DNA, the CDR3 is TGCGCCAGCAGCTTACAGGGGGCCGATCAGCCCCAGCATTTT. Protein: CASSLQGADQPQHF. This chain uses TRBV5-1 with TRBJ1-5; 9 bases match TRBD1. Unmatched junction bases numbered 2, after V lost 2 bases and J lost 5 bases. Germline CDR1 reads SGHRS; CDR2 reads YFSETQ. The CDR3 extends over 14 amino acids. Full variable domain (rest looked up from reference TRBV5-1 and TRBJ1-5): KAGVTQTPRYLIKTRGQQVTLSCSPISGHRSVSWYQQTPGQGLQFLFEYFSETQRNKGNFPGRFSGRQFSNSRSEMNVSTLELGDSALYLCASSLQGADQPQHFGDGTRLSIL.